The subject of this entry is one T cell receptor (beta chain). Trimming took 9 bases from V and 3 from J, leaving 12 bases between them. Germline CDR1 is SNHLY and CDR2 is FYNNEI. CDR3 length: 12 amino acids. This sample was taken from a study of technical replicates of blood from a few donors. TCRdb's table, derived via immunoSEQ multiplex PCR, lists solely in-frame clones and lacks some. The profile shows under 65,000 clones, approximately 95% of them singletons. The specimen was T cells isolated from PBMCs. This clonotype originated in a human donor in good health. The V gene is TRBV2, the J gene TRBJ2-7, with D possibly matching TRBD2 (6 bases). The CDR3 sequence: CASRGTSYEQYF. The DNA of the CDR3 is TGTGCCAGTCGGGGGACCAGCTACGAGCAGTACTTC.